This TCR beta chain was found in a study of T cell repertoires in ileal Crohn's disease. Study in general: Surgery for a complication: stricturing in around 60%, penetrating in about 39%. Regarding the study as a whole: Clonality above 26.8% at surgery always came with endoscopic recurrence. High-frequency clones were more common in sorted CD8 than CD4 cells.

Around 490 nanograms of biopsy DNA per sample underwent TCRB immunosequencing. Libraries were prepared by immunoSEQ multiplex PCR; TCRdb keeps only in-frame clonotypes and omits some of them. Of approximately 11,000 clones in the sample, roughly 82% were seen once. To note about this clone: Its target is unknown.

Germline CDR1 is MGHRA and CDR2 is YSYEKL. This CDR3 spans 15 amino acids. The V end was cut by 1 base, the J end by 5 bases, with 14 bases between. The J gene is TRBJ1-1, the V gene TRBV4-1; D might be TRBD1 (6 bases). Material: ileal tissue. The source is an adult with Crohn's disease. CDR3 in amino acids: CASSQVGGLGTEAFF. The CDR3 DNA is TGCGCCAGCAGCCAAGTGGGGGGGCTTGGAACTGAAGCTTTCTTT.